Listed here are 23 T cell receptor beta chains from one sample, sequenced in a study of technical replicates of blood from several donors. The data were produced by immunoSEQ multiplex PCR, yet TCRdb's version contains in-frame clones alone and is incomplete. The data show approximately 50,000 clones, with roughly 95% seen just once and approximately 0.4% held by the top ten. Sequences were obtained from T cells isolated from PBMCs. The source is a human donor in good health.

This clone showed up just once. The chain is built from TRBV18 and TRBJ2-1, with 11 bases matching TRBD2. V was pared by 2 bases and J by 6 bases, with 3 bases of the junction left unmatched. The CDR3 consists of 15 residues. CDR1 is KGHSH, CDR2 LQKENI, per germline. CDR3 loop: CASSPFSGRGNEQFF. CDR3 nucleotide sequence: TGTGCCAGCTCACCATTTAGCGGGAGGGGCAATGAGCAGTTCTTC. Based on the CDR3 plus reference TRBV18 and TRBJ2-1, the full variable domain is NAGVMQNPRHLVRRRGQEARLRCSPMKGHSHVYWYRQLPEEGLKFMVYLQKENIIDESGMPKERFSAEFPKEGPSILRIQQVVRGDSAAYFCASSPFSGRGNEQFFGPGTRLTVL.

This clone has just one count. J is TRBJ2-7 and V is TRBV27; D remains unclear. This CDR3 is built from 13 residues. Germline V gives CDR1 MNHEY, CDR2 SMNVEV (reference sequence). V dropped 1 base and J dropped 3 bases, with 7 bases sitting between them. Written as DNA, the CDR3 is TGTGCCAGCAGTTTATATCTAGACTACGAGCAGTACTTC. As protein: CASSLYLDYEQYF.

The chain is built from TRBV5-1 and TRBJ1-5; possibly TRBD1 for D (6 bases). This CDR3 comprises 13 residues. V dropped 1 base and J dropped 9 bases, with 11 bases sitting between them. Germline assignment: CDR1 SGHRS and CDR2 YFSETQ. CDR3 loop: CASSLWQGTPQHF. The CDR3 DNA sequence: TGCGCCAGCAGCTTGTGGCAGGGGACGCCCCAGCATTTT.

CDR3 coding DNA: TGTGCCAGCAGTTCTTCAGGAAACTATGGCTACACCTTC. It specifies CASSSSGNYGYTF. The rearrangement uses TRBV28 and TRBJ1-2; D is unresolved. The CDR3 is 13 residues long. Looked up from germline, CDR1 is MDHEN and CDR2 is SYDVKM. V lost 4 bases, J lost 2 bases, and 8 bases lay in between.

The gene calls are TRBV7-2 and TRBJ2-3, with no clear D. The CDR3 is 14 residues long. V was cut by 4 bases and J by 4 bases, with 12 bases left in between. CDR1 is SGHTA, CDR2 FQGNSA, per germline. The CDR3 region has the DNA TGTGCCAGCAGCTCGCCCCTATTACCAGATACGCAGTATTTT. It is translated as CASSSPLLPDTQYF.

The chain recombines TRBV7-9 with TRBJ2-3; 7 positions agree with TRBD2. The CDR3 runs to 15 residues. V lost 2 bases, J lost 4 bases, and 6 bases stayed unmatched. Per the germline V gene, CDR1 is SEHNR and CDR2 is FQNEAQ (reference sequence). CDR3 residues: CASSLTTSVSDTQYF. The CDR3 DNA sequence: TGTGCCAGCAGCTTAACTACTAGCGTCTCAGATACGCAGTATTTT.

The CDR3 loop is CASIRGSGSEKLFF. The CDR3 region has the DNA TGTGCCAGCATTAGGGGGAGCGGCAGTGAAAAACTGTTTTTT. This chain uses TRBV7-2 with TRBJ1-4, with D perhaps TRBD1 (6 bases). The CDR3 runs to 14 residues. V was shortened by 7 bases and J by 7 bases, with 16 bases between the two germline ends. Germline assignment: CDR1 SGHTA and CDR2 FQGNSA.

The chain combines TRBV10-3 with TRBJ1-5; D might be TRBD1 (5 bases). The germline V gene encodes CDR1 ENHRY and CDR2 SYGVKD. This CDR3 is 17 amino acids long. V gave up 3 bases and J gave up 6 bases, with 21 bases separating them. As DNA, the CDR3 is TGTGCCATCAGTGATGGGAAGTATTTGGGGGGAAGTCAGCCCCAGCATTTT. Protein: CAISDGKYLGGSQPQHF.

V and J are TRBV9 and TRBJ2-7; possible D gene TRBD2, 5 bases. Trimming took off 3 bases at V and 2 bases at J, with 12 bases between the two ends. The germline V gene has CDR1 SGDLS and CDR2 YYNGEE. This CDR3 spans 14 amino acids. In DNA form, the CDR3 reads TGTGCCAGCAGCGCCGGACTCAAAACCTACGAGCAGTACTTC. This sequence encodes CASSAGLKTYEQYF.

V gene TRBV4-3 combines with J gene TRBJ2-7, with D possibly matching TRBD2 (6 bases). The germline V gene encodes CDR1 LGHNA and CDR2 YSLEER. V gave up 4 bases and J gave up 5 bases, with 21 bases separating them. The CDR3 covers 16 residues. CDR3 coding DNA: TGCGCCAGCAGCCGCCTCGGGGCAGGCGGGATCCACGAGCAGTACTTC. Protein: CASSRLGAGGIHEQYF.

The V and J genes are TRBV19 and TRBJ2-1, with 14 nucleotides matching TRBD2. This CDR3 region has 20 residues. With V trimmed by 2 bases and J by 7 bases, 16 bases remained unmatched. Germline CDR1 is LNHDA and CDR2 is SQIVND (reference sequence). The CDR3 nucleotides read TGTGCCAGTAGTATATTGAGTCGGACTTCGACTAGCGGGAGGGAGAATGAGCAGTTCTTC. This encodes CASSILSRTSTSGRENEQFF.

The CDR3 nucleotides read TGTGCCAGCAGCGTAGCCCGGACATTTAAATCTGGAAACACCATATATTTT. Its protein is CASSVARTFKSGNTIYF. V is TRBV9 and J is TRBJ1-3; possibly TRBD1 for D (5 bases). Germline loops: CDR1 SGDLS, CDR2 YYNGEE. This CDR3 spans 17 amino acids. V was cut by 0 bases and J by 1 base, with 14 bases left in between.

This rearrangement joins TRBV5-8 to TRBJ2-4; possibly TRBD1 for D (6 bases). The CDR3 totals 13 residues. Trimming removed 8 bases at V and 4 bases at J, with 13 bases between. CDR1 and CDR2 (germline): SGHTS, YDEGEE. For the CDR3, the DNA is TGTGCCAGGACCCAGGACAGTAAAAACATTCAGTACTTC. The encoded protein is CARTQDSKNIQYF.

The chain combines TRBV4-3 with TRBJ2-3; a possible D gene is TRBD2 (5 bases). CDR1 is LGHNA, CDR2 YSLEER, per germline. Trimming removed 4 bases at V and 5 bases at J, with 16 bases between. This CDR3 region has 15 residues. CDR3 DNA sequence: TGCGCCAGCAGCCTCAACGAGGGAATAGGAGATACGCAGTATTTT. It yields the protein CASSLNEGIGDTQYF.

The rearrangement joins TRBV11-2 to TRBJ2-7, with 8 bases lining up with TRBD1. CDR1 and CDR2 (germline): SGHAT, FQNNGV. V lost 3 bases and J lost 3; bases outside the gene matches: 7. This CDR3 is built from 15 residues. The CDR3 nucleotides read TGTGCCAGCAGCTTGATACGGACAGGGATCTACGAGCAGTACTTC. This gives the protein CASSLIRTGIYEQYF.

The rearrangement uses TRBV14 and TRBJ2-7, with 9 positions matching TRBD2. This CDR3 region has 15 residues. In germline, CDR1 is SGHDN, CDR2 FVKESK. The ends lost 0 bases at V and 3 bases at J; junction bases unmatched: 3. CDR3 region: CASSQEGLAGYEQYF. Written as DNA, the CDR3 is TGTGCCAGCAGCCAAGAGGGACTAGCCGGCTACGAGCAGTACTTC.

The chain links TRBV7-8 to TRBJ1-4; weak D call: TRBD1 (5 bases). The CDR3 extends over 15 amino acids. In germline, CDR1 is SGHVS, CDR2 FQNEAQ. Trimming took off 2 bases at V and 5 bases at J, with 12 bases between the two ends. CDR3 sequence reads: CASSLFAQANEKLFF. CDR3 nucleotide sequence: TGTGCCAGCAGCTTATTTGCACAGGCAAATGAAAAACTGTTTTTT.

The CDR3 DNA sequence: TGTGCCAGCAGACGGCGGGCTAATGAAAAACTGTTTTTT. Amino acids: CASRRRANEKLFF. The chain combines TRBV5-8 with TRBJ1-4, with no clear D. Germline V gene sequence: CDR1 SGHTS, CDR2 YDEGEE. V gave up 5 bases and J gave up 3 bases, with 8 bases separating them. The CDR3 is 13 residues long.

This clone was observed once. CDR3 DNA sequence: TGTGCCAGCAGCCAAGAGGGAGTGAGCTCCTACAATGAGCAGTTCTTC. Translation: CASSQEGVSSYNEQFF. This rearrangement joins TRBV4-2 to TRBJ2-1; tentatively, D is TRBD2 (5 bases). CDR1 LGHNA and CDR2 YNFKEQ come from the germline V gene. V was cut by 0 bases and J by 0 bases, with 9 bases left in between. This CDR3 comprises 16 residues.

The chain is built from TRBV6-4 and TRBJ2-7, with D possibly matching TRBD1 (5 bases). Germline V gene sequence: CDR1 MRHNA, CDR2 SNTAGT. Trimming pared 7 bases from V and 4 bases from J, leaving 20 bases between. The length of the CDR3 is 15 residues. CDR3 nucleotide sequence: TGTGCCAGCACCCCGAAAGGGGCGTCCTCATACGAGCAGTACTTC. This encodes CASTPKGASSYEQYF.

CDR3 bases: TGTGCCAGCACTGACGATGAGGCCTACGAGCAGTACTTC. Its translation: CASTDDEAYEQYF. The rearrangement links TRBV2 to TRBJ2-7; no clear D gene. Germline CDR1 is SNHLY and CDR2 is FYNNEI. The CDR3 is 13 residues long. V was pared by 7 bases and J by 2 bases, with 12 bases between.

The chain carries TRBV5-6 and TRBJ1-3; possibly TRBD1 for D (5 bases). CDR1 is SGHDT and CDR2 is YYEEEE in the germline V gene. This CDR3 region has 14 residues. Deletions cut 0 bases from V and 1 base from J, with 5 bases between. CDR3 sequence reads: CASSLAGSGNTIYF. CDR3 DNA: TGTGCCAGCAGCTTGGCAGGGTCTGGAAACACCATATATTTT.

The V call is TRBV11-2, the J call TRBJ2-7, with a weak D call TRBD2 (5 bases). V was pared by 5 bases and J by 4 bases, with 12 bases between. Germline V CDR1 and CDR2: SGHAT, FQNNGV. The CDR3 length is 13 residues. In DNA form, the CDR3 reads TGTGCCAGCAGCCTCGGGATTGGTTACGAGCAGTACTTC. Its translation is CASSLGIGYEQYF.